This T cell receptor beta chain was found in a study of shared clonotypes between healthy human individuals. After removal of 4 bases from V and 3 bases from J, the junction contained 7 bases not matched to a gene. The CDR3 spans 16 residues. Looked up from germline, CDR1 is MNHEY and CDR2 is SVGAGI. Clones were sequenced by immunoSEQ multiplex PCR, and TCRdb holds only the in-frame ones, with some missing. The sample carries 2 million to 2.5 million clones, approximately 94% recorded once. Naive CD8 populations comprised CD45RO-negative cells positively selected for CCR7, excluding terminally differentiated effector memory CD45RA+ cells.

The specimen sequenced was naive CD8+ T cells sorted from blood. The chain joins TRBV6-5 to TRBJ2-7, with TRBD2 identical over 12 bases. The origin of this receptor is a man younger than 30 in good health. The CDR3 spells CASSWGLAGGGYEQYF. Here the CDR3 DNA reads TGTGCCAGCAGTTGGGGCCTAGCGGGAGGGGGCTACGAGCAGTACTTC.